Included here is one T cell receptor (beta chain) sequence, with context. Profiled with immunoSEQ multiplex PCR; TCRdb holds only in-frame clones, not every one. The sample contains about 91,000 clones, almost 90% of which appear only once. CDR1 is SGHNT and CDR2 is YENEEA in the germline V gene. Trimming left V 4 bases short and J 7 bases short, with 14 bases between. This CDR3 region has 14 residues. The data originate from a study of blood T cell repertoires in COVID-19. Sequenced sample: peripheral blood. The sequence was collected from a woman in her sixties or seventies with acute or convalescent COVID-19. This chain connects TRBV11-3 to TRBJ2-1; D ambiguous. In DNA form, the CDR3 reads TGTGCCAGCAGCTCCCGAGGTGGCTGGAATGAGCAGTTCTTC. Its translation: CASSSRGGWNEQFF.